The clone carrying this T cell receptor beta chain occurred many times. Its target is unknown. The sample is drawn from a study of T-cell reconstitution after alpha-beta-depleted transplantation in children. Study conclusions and caveats: When one year had passed after transplant, most T-cell counts and diversity came from newly produced T cells. Surviving thymic progenitors and recipient T cells were the source of high TCRbeta diversity at day 60 in some patients. Roughly two months post-transplant, alpha-beta T cells reportedly originated from several hundred graft clones that had expanded.

Germline-derived CDR1 and CDR2 are MDHEN and SYDVKM. The CDR3 length is 15 residues. Trimming stripped 2 bases from V and 0 bases from J, with 11 bases between. Unique molecular identifiers tagged the TCRbeta library. TCRdb redid the calling of the PCR reads with MiXCR, one entry per CDR3 protein. The repertoire holds 250,000 to 300,000 distinct CDR3 sequences, 10% seen once, with 7.5% in the top ten. The material sequenced was PBMCs, taken before TCRalphabeta/CD19-depleted stem cell transplant. The sequence was collected from a boy younger than two with acute myeloid leukemia, due to receive a stem cell transplant. The V and J genes are TRBV28 and TRBJ2-7; D is uncertain. CDR3 sequence: CASSLVRVPSYEQYF. CDR3 DNA sequence: TGTGCCAGCAGTTTAGTAAGGGTCCCCTCCTACGAGCAGTACTTC.